This TCR beta chain was sequenced for a study of PD-1 blockade in classical Hodgkin lymphoma. The wider study: Patients got intravenous nivolumab 3 mg/kg every 2 weeks. Findings and limits, study-wide: Newly diagnosed patients were reported to start with lower TCR diversity than healthy donors. Complete responders possessed baseline diversity comparable to newly diagnosed patients.

Assay: immunoSEQ multiplex PCR; the TCRdb copy retains only in-frame clones and omits some. The sample has tens of thousands of clones; about 83% are singletons. CDR3 length: 15 amino acids. Regarding this clone: Its antigen is undetermined.

Time point denoted: cycle 4 day 1 (C4D1), after six to seven weeks of nivolumab. After autologous stem cell transplantation all patients relapsed, and prior brentuximab vedotin exposure differed between cohorts. The best responses consisted of complete response, partial response or progressive disease. The receptor's source is a human donor with classical Hodgkin lymphoma. The sequencing used peripheral blood mononuclear cells (PBMCs), collected before the fourth cycle of nivolumab. The genes are TRBV21-1 and TRBJ2-5; the table's D call, TRBD2, has no DNA check behind it. TRBV21-1 has pseudogene status. CDR3 nucleotide sequence: TGTGCCAGCAGCTTTAGCGGGGGCACAGGAGAGACCCAGTACTTC. Protein: CASSFSGGTGETQYF.